A selection of T cell receptor beta chains follows, all from one sample in a study of blood T cell repertoires in COVID-19. The repertoire was sequenced with immunoSEQ multiplex PCR; TCRdb's copy has only in-frame clones and lacks some. The repertoire holds more than 85,000 clones, with 75% to 90% as singletons. The sequenced sample was peripheral blood. These receptors were obtained from a man older than 75 with acute or convalescent COVID-19. Both conserved end residues are part of each CDR3.

v_gene	j_gene	CDR3aa
TRBV27	TRBJ2-1	CASRQGLAGKFNEQFF
TRBV7-8	TRBJ1-5	CASSLGTGGNNQPQHF
TRBV27	TRBJ2-7	CASSLSWDRGYEQYF
TRBV7-8	TRBJ2-7	CASSSRQIYEQYF
TRBV15	TRBJ1-5	CATSRSGGQPQHF
TRBV24-1	TRBJ1-2	CATSESGQGNSYGYTF
TRBV18	TRBJ1-2	CASSPAQGYYGYTF
TRBV27	TRBJ1-5	CASSFRGSQPQHF
TRBV19	TRBJ2-1	CASSIRGQGLRNEQFF
TRBV6-5	TRBJ1-2	CASSYGGSFYTF
TRBV4-3	TRBJ1-4	CASRQQGTTNEKLFF
TRBV5-4	TRBJ2-7	CASSLVGATNYEQYF
TRBV19	TRBJ1-3	CASSIGRQSSGNTIYF
TRBV6-4	TRBJ2-1	CASSGLAPYNEQFF
TRBV19	TRBJ1-1	CASTRPGWNTEAFF
TRBV2	TRBJ2-7	CASTERGGLAGTRGSEQYF
TRBV5-1	TRBJ2-6	CASTRTSGANVLTF
TRBV7-9	TRBJ1-5	CASSPIVGGSSGQPQHF
TRBV27	TRBJ2-1	CASSLSLPGLAGGTYNEQFF
TRBV7-9	TRBJ1-6	CASSLDGRGMSPLHF
TRBV7-8	TRBJ2-1	CASSLVGAGGEQFF
TRBV19	TRBJ2-2	CASRTGAGTGELFF
TRBV18	TRBJ2-5	CASSPPSGLQETQYF
TRBV7-2	TRBJ1-4	CASSGEPDEKLFF
TRBV29-1	TRBJ2-7	CSVREDRGLFEQYF
TRBV29-1	TRBJ1-4	CSVAFSGRRDEKLFF
TRBV28	TRBJ2-1	CASTSFWEQFF
TRBV6-5	TRBJ1-3	CASKDRRSSGNTIYF
TRBV5-1	TRBJ2-1	CASSLQAGGLNEQFF
TRBV6-5	TRBJ2-7	CASRRQGGVYEQYF
TRBV7-9	TRBJ2-5	CASSSGLAEETQYF
TRBV10-3	TRBJ2-3	CAIQGDASTDTQYF
TRBV5-1	TRBJ1-3	CASSRAGSSGNTIYF
TRBV30	TRBJ2-7	CAWGGQDSYEQYF
TRBV7-8	TRBJ2-1	CASMQRTGGWLNNEQFF
TRBV27	TRBJ2-7	CASSTGGYSYEQYF
TRBV19	TRBJ2-1	CASSIVRRGATPNNEQFF